This TCR beta chain was obtained from a study of identical twins. Germline V gene sequence: CDR1 KGHSH, CDR2 LQKENI. This CDR3 has 17 residues. The V end lost 3 bases, the J end lost 3 bases, and 18 bases lay between the germline ends. TCRdb ran MiXCR on the 5' RACE reads and lists one entry per CDR3 protein. The sample has 15,000 to 20,000 distinct CDR3 sequences; approximately 71% are singletons. The sample was memory (CD45RO+) T cells sorted from blood. The chain joins TRBV18 to TRBJ2-1, with a possible D match to TRBD2 (6 bases). This clonotype originated in a woman under 30 in good health. This table probably holds off-target reads from a library built for another chain. The CDR3 DNA is TGTGCCAGCTCACCGGGAGGCGCAGGGCAGGGCTACAATGAGCAGTTCTTC. Translated: CASSPGGAGQGYNEQFF.